This T cell receptor beta chain appears in the sequencing data of a study of blood T cells in healthy people across ages (dated by TCRdb to between 2014 and 2016). About the study as a whole: In model experiments, template switching captured about one uniquely barcoded TCR beta cDNA molecule for every two T cells. The study measured age-related changes in TCR beta repertoire diversity using deep sequencing normalized with unique cDNA molecular identifiers. To avoid experimental bias, donors of different ages were randomly spread across the sequencing lanes. The donors were split into four age groups: young (average around 15 years), middle-aged (over 35), aged (roughly 65) and long-lived (under 90). Two additional independent replicas of 1 million unique cDNA reads from the same blood draw were analyzed for two donors (one aged 18 to 29 and one aged 80 or older). General findings and caveats noted by the study authors: Estimates of total diversity based on one million sequenced T cells were regarded as lower bounds and as underestimates. Observed TCR beta diversity per million T cells fell roughly linearly with age, and a significant reduction was already apparent by age approximately 41. Donor CMV infection status was unknown, potentially confounding age-related changes in expanded clonotypes. There was a strong correlation between observed TCR beta diversity and the percentage of naive T cells measured by flow cytometry. The long-lived group showed more naive CD4+ T cells, fewer expanded clones and increased TCR diversity than the aged group, suggesting age selection. Bulk unsorted PBMC profiling prevented conclusive comparison of naive and antigen-experienced compartments.

The donors were roughly 38 Caucasian individuals from Russia, aged roughly 6 to 100 years, who were systemically healthy. Around 9.7 milliliters of peripheral blood were collected from each donor into EDTA-treated Vacutainer tubes. PBMCs were isolated by Ficoll-Paque density-gradient centrifugation, with at least 6.5 million obtained per sample. Trizol reagent was used to extract total RNA from the PBMCs, yielding at least 5.5 micrograms per sample. For every donor, flow cytometry on a PBMC aliquot measured the percentage of naive CD45RAhigh/CD27high T cells. Trimming at the junction amounts to 0 bases on V and 3 bases on J, and the germline ends lie 10 bases apart. From the cysteine through the phenylalanine, the CDR3 covers 14 amino acids. The retained sequence is limited to the CDR3, 42 bases, with the frame set at the first base. Via the germline V gene, CDR1 is SGDLS and CDR2 YYNGEE. Preparation of the library involved 5' RACE. Sequenced on an Illumina HiSeq 2500. The second PCR ran for roughly 7 to 11 cycles and used a J-beta primer mix along with a sample-barcoded 5' primer. Each TCR beta cDNA molecule received a unique molecular identifier from a template-switch 5' adaptor carrying 12 random nucleotides. Each sample yielded at least 3 million CDR3-containing paired-end reads. First-strand cDNA was synthesized from all RNA with the Mint cDNA synthesis kit, primed by a TRBC-specific oligonucleotide. All cDNA was treated with uracil-DNA glycosylase and then went through a first 18-cycle PCR with the universal primers M1SS and BC2_uni_R. The original pipeline was this. For normalization, 1 million high-quality reads, each with a distinct molecular identifier, were randomly selected from each sample. Reads with shared molecular identifiers were discarded instead of being binned into consensus sequences. MiTCR, run with a Q25 quality threshold and the strictest error-elimination algorithm, handled CDR3 identification, clonotype clustering and error correction. Lower-bound total TCR beta diversity was estimated with a nonparametric unseen species model using Euler transformation. The public sequencing data were trimmed at Q25 with fastp and processed into clonotypes with MiXCR by TCRdb, which kept only in-frame beta chains. Merged by CDR3 protein, the rows form single entries marked with the most common genes and DNA. TCRdb's processing, not the authors', yielded these V and J calls. This sample comprises about 970,000 distinct CDR3 sequences, just over 50% of them detected only once. 20% to 25% of the sample is in the top ten clones.

The sample holds one count of this clonotype. The antigen it binds to is not known. Nothing much larger sits one base from this clone, and base qualities are not available. The chain couples TRBV9 to TRBJ2-7, with the D gene too uncertain to name. This TCR derives from a woman aged 55 to 70 in good health. Specimen: blood. The DNA sequence is given as TGTGCCAGCAGCGTAGACGTCGGGCTCTACGAGCAGTACTTC. This is translated as CASSVDVGLYEQYF.